This entry lists 17 T cell receptor beta chains sequenced from one sample in a study of T cell responses to AZD1222 COVID-19 vaccine. Generated by immunoSEQ multiplex PCR, the TCRdb table keeps only in-frame clones and is missing some. The sample holds 40,000 to 65,000 clones, roughly 80% seen once. Source: peripheral blood, taken on day 0 of AZD1222 vaccination. These TCRs come from an adult in good health.

The gene calls are TRBV6-5 and TRBJ1-5; TRBD1 might be the D (5 bases). CDR1 is MNHEY, CDR2 SVGAGI, per germline. Trimming cost V 3 bases and J 0 bases, with 9 bases left between them. The CDR3 loop spans 15 amino acids. The CDR3 loop is CASSYGHPSNQPQHF. Here the CDR3 DNA reads TGTGCCAGCAGTTATGGACACCCTAGCAATCAGCCCCAGCATTTT.

The chain uses TRBV29-1 and TRBJ1-1; possibly TRBD1 for D (6 bases). CDR1 and CDR2 from the germline V gene are SQVTM and ANQGSEA. V lost 6 bases and J 6 bases, leaving 11 bases between the germline ends. The CDR3 is 11 residues long. The CDR3 here is CSVSGVSEAFF. The CDR3 DNA sequence: TGCAGCGTATCAGGGGTTTCTGAAGCTTTCTTT.

This clone has more than one count but fewer than ten. V is TRBV4-1 and J is TRBJ2-7; D perhaps matches TRBD2 (5 bases). The ends were cut back, 1 base at V and 6 bases at J, with 16 bases in the middle. Germline V lookup: CDR1 MGHRA, CDR2 YSYEKL. The CDR3 has 15 residues. The CDR3 DNA reads TGCGCCAGCAGCCAAGTAGGACGGGAAATCTCCGAGCAGTACTTC. Translation: CASSQVGREISEQYF.

The V gene is TRBV3-1 (or the pseudogene TRBV3-2), the J gene TRBJ2-5; D is possibly TRBD1 or TRBD2 (5 bases each). Germline V gene data show CDR1 as LGHDT and CDR2 as YNNKEL (reference sequence). Trimming shortened V by 1 base and J by 5 bases, and 17 bases separated the two germline ends. The CDR3 is 16 residues long. As DNA, the CDR3 is TGTGCCAGCAGCCAAGCACCCGGGACGCAGGCCGAGACCCAGTACTTC. Encoded protein: CASSQAPGTQAETQYF.

In this sample, this clone turned up a few times. Germline is not matched at one junction end, which may reflect a read error. CDR3 in amino acids: CASREYQGPGELFF. The CDR3 nucleotides read TGCGCCAGCAGGGAGTACCAGGGCCCCGGGGAGCTGTTTTTT. The rearrangement joins TRBV10-2 to TRBJ2-2; TRBD1 might be the D (5 bases). The CDR3 runs to 14 residues. CDR1 and CDR2 (germline): WSHSY, SAAADI.

In its sample, this clone was seen once. V and J are TRBV6-5 and TRBJ2-7; D is undetermined. V was cut by 8 bases and J by 6 bases, with 17 bases left in between. This CDR3 is built from 13 residues. Germline lookup yields CDR1 MNHEY and CDR2 SVGAGI. This CDR3 reads CASGVDTVSEQYF. As DNA, the CDR3 is TGTGCCAGCGGGGTAGACACCGTGTCCGAGCAGTACTTC.

The rearrangement uses TRBV7-5 and TRBJ2-1; the D call TRBD2 from the table was never checked on the DNA. TRBV7-5 is labeled a pseudogene. This CDR3 has 18 residues. The CDR3 spells CARSLAPVLPKNYNEQFF. As DNA, the CDR3 is TGTGCCAGAAGCTTAGCCCCCGTTTTGCCTAAAAACTACAATGAGCAGTTCTTC.

The V and J genes are TRBV5-1 and TRBJ1-3, with D unclear. In germline, CDR1 is SGHRS, CDR2 YFSETQ. The CDR3 consists of 14 residues. V dropped 0 bases and J dropped 0 bases, with 4 bases sitting between them. CDR3 amino acids: CASSLGYSGNTIYF. The CDR3 region has the DNA TGCGCCAGCAGCTTGGGTTACTCTGGAAACACCATATATTTT.

The chain combines TRBV5-4 with TRBJ2-5; D gene ambiguous. With 4 bases removed from V and 6 bases from J, the gap between germline ends came to 22 bases. The V gene's germline CDR1 is SGHNT and CDR2 YYREEE (reference sequence). This CDR3 contains 16 residues. The CDR3 spells CASSHPSDENEKTQYF. CDR3 DNA: TGTGCCAGCAGCCACCCTTCAGACGAAAACGAGAAGACCCAGTACTTC.

The chain is built from TRBV6-5 and TRBJ2-7; 10 bases align to TRBD1. Germline CDR1 and CDR2: MNHEY and SVGAGI. The CDR3 loop spans 15 amino acids. V lost 7 bases to trimming and J lost 6 bases; unmatched junction nucleotides: 12. CDR3 amino acids: CASTLWGTGVSEQYF. The DNA of the CDR3 is TGTGCCAGCACCCTCTGGGGGACAGGGGTTTCCGAGCAGTACTTC.

As regards this clone: The junction departs from the called germline gene at one end, perhaps through a read error. This rearrangement joins TRBV2 to TRBJ2-7, with 15 nucleotides matching TRBD2. CDR3 length: 13 amino acids. Germline CDR1 and CDR2: SNHLY and FYNNEI. The CDR3 bases are TGTGCCAGCACCCTGAGGACTAGCGGGAGGGCCAACTTC. The encoded protein is CASTLRTSGRANF.

The V and J genes are TRBV7-8 and TRBJ1-1; D is perhaps TRBD1 (5 bases). V lost 5 bases and J 1 base, leaving 14 bases between the germline ends. Germline V gene sequence: CDR1 SGHVS, CDR2 FQNEAQ. This CDR3 has 15 residues. The CDR3 loop reads CASSQTGGGNTEAFF. Written as DNA, the CDR3 is TGTGCCAGCAGCCAAACAGGAGGAGGGAACACTGAAGCTTTCTTT.

The chain carries TRBV11-2 and TRBJ2-2; D not resolved. Germline loops: CDR1 SGHAT, CDR2 FQNNGV. The V end was cut by 6 bases, the J end by 2 bases, with 4 bases between. The CDR3 has 12 residues. The CDR3, as DNA: TGTGCCAGCAGGACCAACACCGGGGAGCTGTTTTTT. It yields the protein CASRTNTGELFF.

This sequence joins TRBV19 and TRBJ1-5; TRBD1 is a possible D gene (5 bases). V lost 3 bases and J 4 bases, leaving 10 bases between the germline ends. The germline CDR1 and CDR2 sequences are LNHDA and SQIVND (reference sequence). CDR3 length: 14 residues. The CDR3, as DNA: TGTGCCAGTAGTATCGGGAGGGGAAATCAGCCCCAGCATTTT. The encoded protein is CASSIGRGNQPQHF.

This clone was recorded a few times. The chain combines TRBV6-2 or TRBV6-3 with TRBJ2-5; 9 nucleotides match TRBD2. The CDR3 spans 18 residues. Germline CDR1 MNHEY, CDR2 SVGEGT. V lost 2 bases and J lost 4; bases outside the gene matches: 14. The CDR3, as DNA: TGTGCCAGCAGTTACCCTAACGGTGGCCTAGCGGGACCAGAGACCCAGTACTTC. As protein: CASSYPNGGLAGPETQYF.

V is TRBV7-8 and J is TRBJ2-2; D may match TRBD1 or TRBD2 (5 bases each). The CDR3 runs 18 residues. Per the germline V gene, CDR1 is SGHVS and CDR2 is FQNEAQ. The V end was cut by 2 bases, the J end by 6 bases, with 22 bases between. CDR3 residues: CASSLKVQAGRVAGELFF. The CDR3 DNA follows: TGTGCCAGCAGCTTAAAAGTACAGGCGGGCCGGGTGGCCGGGGAGCTGTTTTTT.

This clone came up a few times. The genes are TRBV7-2 and TRBJ1-5; 7 bases align to TRBD1. V shed 6 bases, J shed 6 bases, and the junction held 8 bases outside the gene matches. Germline CDR1 SGHTA, CDR2 FQGNSA. This CDR3 contains 14 residues. CDR3 loop: CASRGGGGSQPQHF. The CDR3 DNA is TGTGCCAGCAGAGGAGGGGGCGGAAGTCAGCCCCAGCATTTT. Drawing the rest from reference TRBV7-2 and TRBJ1-5, the complete variable domain is GAGVSQSPSNKVTEKGKDVELRCDPISGHTALYWYRQSLGQGLEFLIYFQGNSAPDKSGLPSDRFSAERTGGSVSTLTIQRTQQEDSAVYLCASRGGGGSQPQHFGDGTRLSIL.